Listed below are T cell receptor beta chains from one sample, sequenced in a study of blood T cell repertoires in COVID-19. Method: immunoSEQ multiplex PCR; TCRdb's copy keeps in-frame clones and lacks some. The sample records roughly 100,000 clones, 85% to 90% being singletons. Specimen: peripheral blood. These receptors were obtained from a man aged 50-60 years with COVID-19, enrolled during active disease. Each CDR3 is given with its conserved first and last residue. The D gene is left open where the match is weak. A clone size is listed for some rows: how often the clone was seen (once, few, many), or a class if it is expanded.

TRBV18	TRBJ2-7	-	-	CASSPGPDITAEQYF	TGTGCCAGCTCACCAGGACCGGACATCACTGCCGAGCAGTACTTC
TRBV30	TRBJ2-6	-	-	CAWSVAPNSGANVLTF	TGTGCCTGGAGTGTAGCTCCTAACTCTGGGGCCAACGTCCTGACTTTC
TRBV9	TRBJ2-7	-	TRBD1	CASSVGGQASYEQYF	TGTGCCAGCAGCGTAGGGGGACAGGCCTCCTACGAGCAGTACTTC
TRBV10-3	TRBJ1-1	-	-	CAISAGRTEAFF	TGTGCCATCAGTGCTGGGAGAACTGAAGCTTTCTTT
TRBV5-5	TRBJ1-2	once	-	CASSLEVGGYGYTF	TGTGCCAGCAGCTTGGAGGTAGGGGGATATGGCTACACCTTC
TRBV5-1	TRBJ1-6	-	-	CASSWGQSNSPLHF	TGCGCCAGCAGCTGGGGCCAGAGTAATTCACCCCTCCACTTT
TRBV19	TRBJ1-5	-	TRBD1	CASSIGGTGTLYSNQPQHF	TGTGCCAGTAGTATAGGAGGGACAGGGACTCTGTATAGCAATCAGCCCCAGCATTTT
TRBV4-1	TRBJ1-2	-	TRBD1	CASSQADRGNYGYTF	TGCGCCAGCAGCCAAGCCGACAGGGGCAACTATGGCTACACCTTC
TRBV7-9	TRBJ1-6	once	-	CASSFPPGNNSPLHF	TGTGCCAGCAGCTTCCCCCCAGGGAACAATTCACCCCTCCACTTT
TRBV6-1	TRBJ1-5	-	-	CASSVLRVNNQPQHF	TGTGCCAGCAGTGTGTTAAGAGTCAACAATCAGCCCCAGCATTTT
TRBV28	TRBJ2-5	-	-	CASSSSQDREETQYF	TGTGCCAGCAGTTCCTCACAGGACCGGGAGGAGACCCAGTACTTC
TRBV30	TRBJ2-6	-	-	CAWKRDSGANVLTF	TGTGCCTGGAAGAGAGACTCTGGGGCCAACGTCCTGACTTTC
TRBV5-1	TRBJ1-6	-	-	CASRRLSSYNSPLHF	TGCGCCAGCAGACGACTGAGCTCCTATAATTCACCCCTCCACTTT
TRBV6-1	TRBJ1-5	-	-	CASSERQSLAHF	TGTGCCAGCAGTGAACGACAGAGCTTGGCCCATTTT
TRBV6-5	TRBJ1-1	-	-	CASSYLKHVTEAFF	TGTGCCAGCAGTTACTTAAAACACGTCACTGAAGCTTTCTTT
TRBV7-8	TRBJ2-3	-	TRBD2	CASSRGLAFTDTQYF	TGTGCCAGCAGCCGAGGACTAGCCTTCACAGATACGCAGTATTTT
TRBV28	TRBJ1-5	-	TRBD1	CASSLRQGVVNQPQHF	TGTGCCAGCAGTTTGAGACAGGGGGTTGTCAATCAGCCCCAGCATTTT
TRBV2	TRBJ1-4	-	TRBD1	CASWQTGGKLFF	TGTGCCAGTTGGCAGACAGGGGGAAAACTGTTTTTT
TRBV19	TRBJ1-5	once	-	CASSIQGLNQPQHF	TGTGCCAGTAGTATACAGGGGTTAAATCAGCCCCAGCATTTT
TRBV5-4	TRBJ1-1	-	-	CAEGGVANTEAFF	TGTGCCGAAGGGGGGGTCGCAAACACTGAAGCTTTCTTT
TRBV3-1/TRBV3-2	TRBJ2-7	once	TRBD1	CASSQSPTGMREQYF	TGTGCCAGCAGCCAAAGCCCGACAGGGATGAGGGAGCAGTACTTC
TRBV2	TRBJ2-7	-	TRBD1	CASRATGVSYEQYF	TGTGCCAGCAGGGCCACAGGGGTCAGTTACGAGCAGTACTTC